These 8 T cell receptor beta chains came from one sample sequenced in a study of T cell responses to AZD1222 COVID-19 vaccine. Using immunoSEQ multiplex PCR, the repertoire was profiled, and TCRdb retains in-frame clones only, with some absent. The sample carries over 130,000 clones, approximately 90% recorded once. This specimen consisted of peripheral blood, obtained on day 0 of AZD1222 vaccination. Receptor source: an adult in good health.

The V gene is TRBV5-1, the J gene TRBJ1-2; 8 nucleotides align to TRBD1. Germline trimming cut 4 bases from V and 3 bases from J; bases unmatched to any gene: 5. Germline-derived CDR1 and CDR2 are SGHRS and YFSETQ. There are 14 residues in the CDR3. CDR3 nucleotide sequence: TGCGCCAGCAGCCGCCTGACAGGGGACTATGGCTACACCTTC. Translation: CASSRLTGDYGYTF.

This chain uses TRBV20-1 with TRBJ2-1; D unresolved. Trimming pared 5 bases from V and 10 bases from J, leaving 9 bases between. The CDR3 has 10 residues. The germline gives CDR1 DFQATT, CDR2 SNEGSKA (reference sequence). CDR3 in DNA: TGCAGTGCTCCGAGTCGGGAGCAGTTCTTC. The encoded protein is CSAPSREQFF.

The rearrangement links TRBV19 to TRBJ2-4; TRBD1 matches 7 bases. The germline V gene has CDR1 LNHDA and CDR2 SQIVND (reference sequence). This CDR3 comprises 15 residues. With 11 bases clipped from V and 1 base from J, the junction kept 11 bases outside the gene matches. Written as DNA, the CDR3 is TGTGCCTGCCAAAGACAGGGAAAGGCCAAAAACATTCAGTACTTC. This sequence encodes CACQRQGKAKNIQYF.

The gene calls are TRBV11-1 and TRBJ2-5; the D is unclear. Germline V gene sequence: CDR1 SGHAT, CDR2 FQDESV (reference sequence). Trimming removed 1 base from V and 5 bases from J, with 5 bases in between. The CDR3 is 12 amino acids. CDR3 loop: CASSLVGETQYF. The CDR3 DNA reads as TGTGCCAGCAGCTTAGTGGGCGAGACCCAGTACTTC.

This clone was detected only a few times. This chain connects TRBV27 to TRBJ1-5; D is uncertain. This CDR3 contains 18 residues. From germline, CDR1 is MNHEY and CDR2 SMNVEV (reference sequence). Trimming pared 1 base from V and 0 bases from J, leaving 16 bases between. The CDR3 region is CASSLFGLPEVSNQPQHF. CDR3 in DNA: TGTGCCAGCAGTTTATTTGGACTCCCGGAGGTTAGCAATCAGCCCCAGCATTTT.

The chain is built from TRBV5-1 and TRBJ1-1; D not certain. V lost 5 bases to trimming and J lost 0 bases, with 5 bases between them. From germline, CDR1 is SGHRS and CDR2 YFSETQ. The CDR3 loop spans 12 amino acids. CDR3 in amino acids: CASRGMNTEAFF. The CDR3 coding sequence is TGCGCCAGCAGAGGGATGAACACTGAAGCTTTCTTT. Supplemented by reference TRBV5-1 and TRBJ1-1, the full variable domain reads KAGVTQTPRYLIKTRGQQVTLSCSPISGHRSVSWYQQTPGQGLQFLFEYFSETQRNKGNFPGRFSGRQFSNSRSEMNVSTLELGDSALYLCASRGMNTEAFFGQGTRLTVV.

This chain connects TRBV2 to TRBJ2-3, with TRBD2 matching 9 bases. The length of the CDR3 is 14 residues. Germline V gene lookup returns CDR1 SNHLY and CDR2 FYNNEI. The ends lost 5 bases at V and 4 bases at J; junction bases unmatched: 4. CDR3 DNA: TGTGCCAGCAGTTGGACTAGCGTCGCAGATACGCAGTATTTT. Encoded protein: CASSWTSVADTQYF.

The rearrangement joins TRBV3-1 (or the pseudogene TRBV3-2) to TRBJ2-1; D is ambiguous. Trimming removed 0 bases from V and 1 base from J, with 10 bases in between. Germline lookup yields CDR1 LGHDT and CDR2 YNNKEL (reference sequence). The CDR3 has 16 residues. CDR3 protein: CASSQEARLSYNEQFF. In DNA form, the CDR3 reads TGTGCCAGCAGCCAAGAGGCGCGTTTGTCCTACAATGAGCAGTTCTTC.